This T cell receptor (beta chain) was documented in a study of regulatory T cells in long-lasting Graves disease. Investigators prepared the TCR beta libraries by applying iRepertoire HTBI primers and Arm-PCR of CDR3 regions. TCRdb reanalysed the multiplex PCR reads using MiXCR and keeps one entry per CDR3 protein. The table shows roughly 510,000 distinct CDR3 sequences, with roughly 16% occurring only once. Germline values: CDR1 KGHDR, CDR2 SFDVKD. This CDR3 has 17 amino acids. The J segment lost 5 bases and the V segment lost 2 bases, leaving 8 bases of the junction unmatched. The time point here: newly diagnosed GD, antithyroid drugs for less than 3 months. The authors made the TCR library using RNA they extracted from PBMCs. The sample was also reused in another study, on T cells in Graves' hyperthyroidism and ophthalmopathy.

The clonotype comes from a man aged 18 to 30 with Graves disease. Sequenced material: peripheral blood mononuclear cells (PBMCs), taken at new diagnosis, from a patient treated with antithyroid drugs. J is TRBJ2-5 and V is TRBV24-1; TRBD2 matches 12 bases. The CDR3 DNA follows: TGTGCCACCAGTGATTCCCGACTAGCGGGAGTGGGTGAGACCCAGTACTTC. Its translation is CATSDSRLAGVGETQYF.